This T cell receptor beta chain was found in a study of cytomegalovirus exposure and HLA in healthy donors. This clone came up a few times. Its target is not known. Study-wide results and limits: Researchers reported that three CMV-associated chains were confirmed in vitro as CMV antigen-specific. Previous analysis showed most TCR beta V segments were productive about 87% or about 30% of the time. Cytomegalovirus association was listed for 164 TCR beta chains.

CDR1 and CDR2 from the germline V gene are SGHVS and FNYEAQ. The CDR3 length is 15 residues. V lost 6 bases and J lost 5; bases outside the gene matches: 8. PCR primers comprised 60 Vbeta and 13 Jbeta primers. In the authors' methods: In a later analysis, around 10 million of 65 million to 80 million unique beta chains occurred in at least two donors. The table came from immunoSEQ multiplex PCR; TCRdb's copy has only in-frame clones and leaves some out. V, J and clone size are taken as reported in that table, and D and trimming were inferred from the DNA itself. In the table there are under 200,000 clones, around 74% of which are singletons.

The rearrangement uses TRBV7-6 and TRBJ2-1; 9 bases match TRBD1. The receptor comes from a female donor in good health and CMV-seronegative. The sample consisted of PBMCs. CDR3 in amino acids: CASRSPGQGNNEQFF. CDR3 sequence (DNA): TGTGCCAGCAGATCTCCGGGACAGGGCAACAATGAGCAGTTCTTC.